The entry below gives a single T cell receptor (beta chain) sequence along with its context. Its antigen remains undetermined. No base quality information exists; no much larger clone differs at one position. TCRbeta CDR3 regions were amplified from genomic DNA by means of the immunoSEQ Assay, a bias-controlled multiplex PCR. From the authors' description of their analysis: Nucleated cell counts per sample were estimated from amplification of reference gene primers within the assay. Sequence reads were collapsed and filtered to measure the absolute abundance of every unique TCRbeta CDR3 rearrangement. Productive Simpson clonality was computed per sample as the square root of Simpson's diversity index over productive rearrangements. TCRdb retrieved this table from immuneACCESS and kept in-frame rearrangements only. Not all clones are present; in checked studies, unresolved V genes account for under half, and no reason is known for the remainder. The DNA gave D and trimming, while V, J and clone size come from that table. In this sample the table shows 20,000 to 30,000 clones, about 91% of which occur a single time. Together, the top ten hold roughly 19% of the sample.

The data were taken from a study of blood T cell repertoires in COVID-19 (dated by TCRdb to about 2020). Background for the entire study: The collaborator samples originated in the United States, Italy and Spain and spanned the acute and convalescent phases of COVID-19. The prospective study material was composed of cDNA or gDNA derived from T cells, B-cell-depleted T cells, or PBMCs. Deeply sampled blood TCRbeta repertoires from subjects exposed to, actively infected with, or recovered from COVID-19 were included in the dataset. The repertoires were released in a freely available public database meant as a resource for research on the immune response to SARS-CoV-2. The samples were drawn from the first 160 participants of the ongoing ImmuneRACE study and from 950 to 1,500 subjects provided by 6 global collaborators. Nearly every sample came with metadata listing a de-identified subject ID, COVID-19 status, age in years and sex. Where HLA class I and class II types were available, the types were taken from metadata supplied by the sample provider, not from assay-based typing.

Reading the germline V gene gives CDR1 MDHEN and CDR2 SYDVKM. From its cysteine to its phenylalanine, the CDR3 spans 12 amino acids. The entry retains the CDR3 DNA only, 36 bases that are in frame from base 1. V is cut back by 5 bases and J by 8 bases, with 5 bases in the junction unmatched. Results and caveats for the whole study, not just this receptor: The quantity of clinical and demographic metadata differed by source and by participant and was supplied without curation.

Collaborating institutions collected whole blood in K2EDTA tubes following their own protocols. For TCRbeta analysis, collaborators shipped samples as frozen whole blood, isolated PBMCs, or DNA extracted from either of those sample types. The sequenced material came from peripheral blood. The receptor chain draws on TRBV28 and TRBJ1-2; TRBD1 fits 7 bases in the junction. The sequence was collected from a human donor in a cohort sampled during active COVID-19. The CDR3 sequence is CASSQGTAGYTF. The DNA is TGTGCCAGCAGTCAGGGGACAGCCGGCTACACCTTC.